A single sample gave rise to the 21 T cell receptor beta chains below, sequenced in a study of T cell responses to AZD1222 COVID-19 vaccine. This table comes from immunoSEQ multiplex PCR, and its TCRdb copy is limited to in-frame clones, with some not included. The top ten hold 2% to 3% of the sample, which has 100,000 to 120,000 clones, 85% to 90% seen once. Material: peripheral blood, obtained on day 0 of AZD1222 vaccination. These receptor sequences come from an adult in good health.

J is TRBJ2-7 and V is TRBV4-1; TRBD1 matches at 7 bases. The CDR3 has 14 residues. In germline, CDR1 is MGHRA, CDR2 YSYEKL. After removal of 4 bases from V and 4 bases from J, the junction contained 7 bases not matched to a gene. The CDR3 loop reads CASSPRTGRYEQYF. DNA for the CDR3: TGCGCCAGCAGCCCGAGGACAGGAAGATACGAGCAGTACTTC.

This chain connects TRBV5-1 to TRBJ2-1; D remains unclear. Between the trimmed V and J ends, which lost 4 bases and 2 bases, there was a span of 10 bases. The length of the CDR3 is 14 residues. CDR1 and CDR2 (germline): SGHRS, YFSETQ. This chain's CDR3 is CASSPQSPYNEQFF. The CDR3 DNA sequence: TGCGCCAGCAGCCCCCAGTCCCCCTACAATGAGCAGTTCTTC.

This clone was seen ten or more times. The sample carries other DNA sequences with the same CDR3. The chain uses TRBV12-3 or TRBV12-4 and TRBJ1-5; perhaps TRBD1 as D (5 bases). V was clipped by 0 bases and J by 5 bases, with 5 bases between them. This CDR3 is built from 13 residues. CDR3 nucleotides: TGTGCCAGCAGTTTAGCCAGGGATCAGCCCCAGCATTTT. It codes for CASSLARDQPQHF.

The genes are TRBV6-6 and TRBJ1-1; TRBD1 agrees at 7 bases. V shed 0 bases, J shed 5 bases, and the junction held 6 bases outside the gene matches. The germline gives CDR1 MNHNY, CDR2 SVGAGI (reference sequence). The CDR3 consists of 15 residues. CDR3 sequence: CASSYSKGGGTEAFF. DNA of the CDR3: TGTGCCAGCAGTTACTCGAAAGGGGGCGGGACTGAAGCTTTCTTT.

The DNA for the CDR3 is TGCAGCGTTGAAGATCTGACGGACAGGGAAGGAAACAATGAGCAGTTCTTC. This translates into CSVEDLTDREGNNEQFF. The V call is TRBV29-1, the J call TRBJ2-1; 8 bases line up with TRBD1. The CDR3 runs 17 residues. The V and J ends lost 0 bases and 5 bases, in that order; junction bases with no gene match: 12. Germline lookup yields CDR1 SQVTM and CDR2 ANQGSEA.

V usage is TRBV10-3 and J usage is TRBJ1-5, with D unresolved. This CDR3 has 14 amino acids. Trimming took 11 bases from V and 1 from J, leaving 15 bases between them. The germline V gene encodes CDR1 ENHRY and CDR2 SYGVKD. The chain's CDR3 is CAVGGGLSNQPQHF. Here the CDR3 DNA reads TGTGCCGTCGGTGGTGGCCTCAGCAATCAGCCCCAGCATTTT.

The chain is built from TRBV3-1 (or the pseudogene TRBV3-2) and TRBJ2-5; the match to TRBD2 covers 12 bases. The CDR3 length is 14 residues. The germline gives CDR1 LGHDT, CDR2 YNNKEL (reference sequence). J lost 5 bases, V lost 4 bases, and 2 bases had no gene match. CDR3 DNA sequence: TGTGCCAGCAGCCGACTAGCGGGGGTGGAGACCCAGTACTTC. Residues: CASSRLAGVETQYF.

This chain links TRBV7-8 with TRBJ2-2; tentative D call: TRBD2 (5 bases). Germline values: CDR1 SGHVS, CDR2 FQNEAQ. V lost 5 bases and J 8 bases, leaving 24 bases between the germline ends. This CDR3 is 17 amino acids long. CDR3 sequence reads: CASSPRWKRERAGELFF. The CDR3 nucleotides are TGTGCCAGCAGCCCTCGTTGGAAGAGGGAGAGGGCGGGGGAGCTGTTTTTT.

Concerning this clone: Relative to the germline gene, one junction end is altered; a read error may explain this. This sequence joins TRBV7-9 and TRBJ2-7; 9 bases match TRBD2. Germline lookup yields CDR1 SEHNR and CDR2 FQNEAQ (reference sequence). The CDR3 contains 14 residues. The CDR3 region is CASSLAGRNYEQYF. As DNA, the CDR3 is TGTGCCAGCAGCCTAGCGGGAAGGAATTACGAGCAGTACTTC.

This clone was observed a handful of times. J is TRBJ2-1 and V is TRBV7-9; D gene uncertain. There are 15 residues in the CDR3. V shed 1 base and J shed 5 bases, with 12 bases lying between them. CDR1 and CDR2 from the germline V gene are SEHNR and FQNEAQ (reference sequence). The DNA of the CDR3 is TGTGCCAGCAGCTTAGTAGGCGGCAGCCACAATGAGCAGTTCTTC. Protein sequence: CASSLVGGSHNEQFF.

This chain joins TRBV19 and TRBJ1-2, with D maybe TRBD1 (6 bases). V dropped 3 bases and J dropped 8 bases, with 13 bases sitting between them. This CDR3 has 13 amino acids. Germline loops: CDR1 LNHDA, CDR2 SQIVND (reference sequence). This chain's CDR3 is CASSIVRGGGYTF. For the CDR3, the DNA is TGTGCCAGTAGTATCGTCAGGGGCGGCGGCTACACCTTC. The entire variable domain, with the rest obtained from reference TRBV19 and TRBJ1-2, is as follows: DGGITQSPKYLFRKEGQNVTLSCEQNLNHDAMYWYRQDPGQGLRLIYYSQIVNDFQKGDIAEGYSVSREKKESFPLTVTSAQKNPTAFYLCASSIVRGGGYTFGSGTRLTVV.

About this clone: Other DNA sequences from this sample encode an identical CDR3 as well. The chain couples TRBV9 to TRBJ2-2, with D perhaps given as TRBD1 or TRBD2 (5 bases each). Germline V gene sequence: CDR1 SGDLS, CDR2 YYNGEE. V was trimmed by 4 bases and J by 2 bases, leaving 12 bases between them. The CDR3 sequence is 15 residues long. This CDR3 is CASSPGTVNTGELFF. CDR3 bases: TGTGCCAGCAGCCCTGGGACGGTTAACACCGGGGAGCTGTTTTTT.

The rearrangement joins TRBV6-5 to TRBJ2-1; D is possibly TRBD2 (7 bases). The CDR3 runs 14 residues. Trimming left V 10 bases short and J 2 bases short, with 15 bases between. Germline V gene sequence: CDR1 MNHEY, CDR2 SVGAGI. As DNA, the CDR3 is TGTGCCACCTCTAGGGGGGGTACCTACAATGAGCAGTTCTTC. This translates into CATSRGGTYNEQFF.

The V and J genes are TRBV27 and TRBJ1-1; 7 positions agree with TRBD1. Germline trimming cut 2 bases from V and 4 bases from J; bases unmatched to any gene: 4. Germline lookup yields CDR1 MNHEY and CDR2 SMNVEV (reference sequence). The CDR3 spans 14 residues. CDR3 DNA sequence: TGTGCCAGCAGTTTAAGGGCAGGGGGCACTGAAGCTTTCTTT. It encodes CASSLRAGGTEAFF.

The genes are TRBV2 and TRBJ1-1, with no clear D. Trimming shortened V by 7 bases and J by 4 bases, and 13 bases separated the two germline ends. CDR3 size: 13 residues. Germline CDR1 is SNHLY and CDR2 is FYNNEI. The CDR3 here is CASKASRSTEAFF. CDR3 DNA: TGTGCCAGCAAGGCCAGCCGGAGCACTGAAGCTTTCTTT.

The chain employs TRBV19 and TRBJ1-6; no clear D. V lost 5 bases and J lost 10, with 18 bases in between. Germline CDR1 reads LNHDA; CDR2 reads SQIVND (reference sequence). This CDR3 has 15 residues. The CDR3 sequence: CASSPSRIEGSPLHF. The CDR3 DNA reads as TGTGCCAGTAGTCCTTCTCGGATCGAAGGGTCACCCCTCCACTTT.

The chain has TRBV12-3 or TRBV12-4 and TRBJ2-3; 7 bases agree with TRBD1. This CDR3 is built from 13 residues. Trimming at V came to 9 bases and at J to 6 bases, leaving 9 bases not matched to a gene. CDR3 in amino acids: CASRGLRPDTQYF. CDR3 nucleotide sequence: TGTGCCAGTAGGGGGCTTCGGCCCGATACGCAGTATTTT.

The CDR3 here is CASSVTPDYEQYF. The CDR3 bases are TGTGCCAGCAGCGTAACCCCGGACTACGAGCAGTACTTC. The chain couples TRBV9 to TRBJ2-7; D ambiguous. Trimming took off 1 base at V and 3 bases at J, with 8 bases between the two ends. CDR1 is SGDLS, CDR2 YYNGEE, per germline. The CDR3 totals 13 residues.

This clone was detected only a few times. The chain uses TRBV27 and TRBJ1-3; weak D call: TRBD1 (6 bases). CDR3 length: 15 residues. Germline lookup yields CDR1 MNHEY and CDR2 SMNVEV (reference sequence). The V end lost 5 bases, the J end lost 2 bases, and 13 bases lay between the germline ends. The CDR3 here is CASSPGNRAGNTIYF. The DNA of the CDR3 is TGTGCCAGCAGTCCAGGGAACAGGGCTGGAAACACCATATATTTT.

The chain links TRBV7-9 to TRBJ2-2; D may be TRBD1 (7 bases). CDR3 length: 15 amino acids. Germline CDR1 reads SEHNR; CDR2 reads FQNEAQ (reference sequence). V lost 5 bases, J lost 5 bases, and 15 bases lay in between. The CDR3 sequence: CASSAGQRVTGELFF. Here the CDR3 DNA reads TGTGCCAGCAGCGCGGGACAGAGGGTAACCGGGGAGCTGTTTTTT.

Comment on this clone: This CDR3 is also generated by other DNA sequences in the sample. The DNA of the CDR3 is TGTGCCAGCACTCCCGGTGCGGGCGAGCAGTACTTC. Translated: CASTPGAGEQYF. The rearrangement joins TRBV28 to TRBJ2-7, with a weak D call TRBD2 (5 bases). Trimming removed 7 bases at V and 6 bases at J, with 13 bases between. In germline, CDR1 is MDHEN, CDR2 SYDVKM. The CDR3 runs 12 residues.